The 21 T cell receptor beta chains reported below all come from one sample, sequenced in a study of T cells in localized non-small cell lung cancer. Clones were read by immunoSEQ multiplex PCR, and TCRdb kept only the in-frame ones, dropping some. The sample consists of around 12,000 clones, about 28% of them appearing once. The source material was lung tumor tissue, sampled before any cancer treatment. The receptors were sampled from a female donor older than 55 with stage I lung adenocarcinoma.

This clone was seen at least ten times. The V and J genes are TRBV11-3 and TRBJ2-2; a possible D gene is TRBD1 (6 bases). The length of the CDR3 is 15 residues. Germline-derived CDR1 and CDR2 are SGHNT and YENEEA. Trimming removed 5 bases at V and 5 bases at J, with 15 bases between. CDR3 region: CASSLRDDRTGELFF. In DNA, the CDR3 is TGTGCCAGCAGCCTCCGGGACGACAGGACCGGGGAGCTGTTTTTT.

CDR3 nucleotides: TGTGCCAGCTCCCAGAGAGAGGTAGGACGCAATGAGCAGTTCTTC. As protein: CASSQREVGRNEQFF. The chain employs TRBV18 and TRBJ2-1; D remains ambiguous. Trimming shortened V by 6 bases and J by 6 bases, and 18 bases separated the two germline ends. Germline V gene data show CDR1 as KGHSH and CDR2 as LQKENI. The CDR3 has 15 residues. Full variable domain (outside the CDR3, taken from reference TRBV18 and TRBJ2-1): NAGVMQNPRHLVRRRGQEARLRCSPMKGHSHVYWYRQLPEEGLKFMVYLQKENIIDESGMPKERFSAEFPKEGPSILRIQQVVRGDSAAYFCASSQREVGRNEQFFGPGTRLTVL.

This clone has a count of ten or more. J is TRBJ2-1 and V is TRBV9, with D perhaps TRBD1 (6 bases). V was trimmed by 4 bases and J by 9 bases, leaving 23 bases between them. CDR3 size: 16 residues. The germline V gene encodes CDR1 SGDLS and CDR2 YYNGEE. The CDR3 spells CASSPRGGGPRGEQFF. CDR3 DNA sequence: TGTGCCAGCAGCCCCAGGGGTGGGGGACCAAGGGGTGAGCAGTTCTTC.

For this clone: The CDR3 extends 1 residue past the end of the read, so its final part is completed from the germline J gene. The chain has TRBV10-3 and TRBJ2-1; 9 nucleotides align to TRBD2. Per germline, CDR1 ENHRY and CDR2 SYGVKD. The CDR3 consists of 16 residues. V shed 0 bases and J 12 bases; nucleotides not matched to a gene: 12. CDR3 sequence reads: CAISESKRSSGSVQFF. The sequenced part of the CDR3 DNA is TGTGCCATCAGTGAGTCGAAGAGGAGTAGCGGGAGTGTGCAGTTC.

V and J are TRBV6-8 and TRBJ2-1; the match to TRBD2 covers 7 bases. Looked up from germline, CDR1 is MNHGY and CDR2 is SAAAGT. Trimming cost V 6 bases and J 1 base; bases outside gene matches: 6. CDR3 length: 15 amino acids. The chain's CDR3 is CASSYGGGSYNEQFF. The CDR3, as DNA: TGTGCCAGCAGCTATGGGGGGGGTTCCTACAATGAGCAGTTCTTC.

This clone was seen just once. The chain employs TRBV14 and TRBJ2-1; a possible D gene is TRBD2 (6 bases). Germline CDR1 and CDR2: SGHDN and FVKESK. This CDR3 region has 14 residues. Trimming took 1 base from V and 9 from J, leaving 13 bases between them. This chain's CDR3 is CASSQGLGFAEQFF. CDR3 nucleotide sequence: TGTGCCAGCAGCCAAGGACTAGGGTTTGCTGAGCAGTTCTTC.

This clone was counted between two and nine times. The rearrangement links TRBV9 to TRBJ2-1, with D maybe TRBD1 (5 bases). The CDR3 spans 16 residues. Looked up from germline, CDR1 is SGDLS and CDR2 is YYNGEE. Trimming shortened V by 2 bases and J by 2 bases, and 14 bases separated the two germline ends. CDR3 DNA sequence: TGTGCCAGCAGCGTTAGGGCAGGGTGGACCTACAATGAGCAGTTCTTC. Translated: CASSVRAGWTYNEQFF.

In its sample, this clone was seen a few times. V usage is TRBV11-3 and J usage is TRBJ2-1; D unresolved. Trimming took 4 bases from V and 9 from J, leaving 19 bases between them. The CDR3 loop spans 15 amino acids. The germline V gene encodes CDR1 SGHNT and CDR2 YENEEA. The CDR3 protein is CASSSRPEVWSEQFF. CDR3 nucleotides: TGTGCCAGCAGCTCCCGCCCTGAAGTCTGGTCTGAGCAGTTCTTC.

The genes are TRBV30 and TRBJ2-7; D remains ambiguous. CDR3 size: 15 residues. The V end was cut by 2 bases, the J end by 3 bases, with 17 bases between. Germline values: CDR1 GTSNPN, CDR2 SVGIG (reference sequence). CDR3 bases: TGTGCCTGGAGTAGTTACCTCCTCGATGGCTACGAGCAGTACTTC. Protein sequence: CAWSSYLLDGYEQYF.

This clone was observed at least ten times. This sequence joins TRBV6-8 and TRBJ1-2, with D perhaps matching TRBD1 (5 bases). The CDR3 loop spans 14 amino acids. Germline values: CDR1 MNHGY, CDR2 SAAAGT. Trimming removed 11 bases from V and 2 bases from J, with 18 bases in between. For the CDR3, the DNA is TGTGCCGGGGCCAGGGACGATATAAACTATGGCTACACCTTC. Amino acids: CAGARDDINYGYTF.

This clone was seen more than once but under ten times. The V call is TRBV15, the J call TRBJ1-2; D may be TRBD1 (5 bases). Trimming cost V 0 bases and J 8 bases, with 13 bases left between them. CDR1 and CDR2 from the germline V gene are LNHNV and YYDKDF (reference sequence). The CDR3 runs 14 residues. DNA of the CDR3: TGTGCCACCAGCAGAGATAATGGGGGTCGAGGCTACACCTTC. Residues: CATSRDNGGRGYTF.

By frequency in the sample, this clone is medium-sized. The rearrangement uses TRBV6-8 and TRBJ2-3; D might be TRBD2 (5 bases). Deletions cut 6 bases from V and 3 bases from J, with 13 bases between. The CDR3 consists of 14 residues. Germline V lookup: CDR1 MNHGY, CDR2 SAAAGT. This CDR3 reads CASSHLAPTDTQYF. The CDR3 nucleotides are TGTGCCAGCAGCCATCTAGCCCCTACAGATACGCAGTATTTT.

This clone has ten or more counts. V is TRBV11-3 and J is TRBJ2-3; 11 bases are shared with TRBD2. The length of the CDR3 is 15 residues. CDR1 SGHNT and CDR2 YENEEA come from the germline V gene. The trim removed 8 bases at V and 6 bases at J, leaving 10 bases unmatched. This chain's CDR3 is CASCGTSGPLDTQYF. The DNA of the CDR3 is TGTGCCAGCTGCGGGACTAGCGGACCCCTGGATACGCAGTATTTT. The full variable domain, its missing parts supplied by reference TRBV11-3 and TRBJ2-3, is EAGVVQSPRYKIIEKKQPVAFWCNPISGHNTLYWYLQNLGQGPELLIRYENEEAVDDSQLPKDRFSAERLKGVDSTLKIQPAELGDSAVYLCASCGTSGPLDTQYFGPGTRLTVL.

The chain couples TRBV6-8 to TRBJ1-2; a possible D gene is TRBD1 (6 bases). The V gene's germline CDR1 is MNHGY and CDR2 SAAAGT. The CDR3 sequence is 16 residues long. V lost 0 bases to trimming and J lost 4 bases, with 15 bases between them. The CDR3 nucleotides read TGTGCCAGCAGTTACTCGAACCCGGGGGCCGGCTATGGCTACACCTTC. Its translation: CASSYSNPGAGYGYTF.

The chain links TRBV10-2 to TRBJ1-1; D ambiguous. The germline CDR1 and CDR2 sequences are WSHSY and SAAADI. The CDR3 totals 12 residues. The V and J ends lost 2 bases and 10 bases respectively, with 11 bases between them. The CDR3 region is CASSEAGGIAFF. For the CDR3, the DNA is TGCGCCAGCAGTGAGGCCGGAGGGATAGCTTTCTTT.

The J gene is TRBJ2-2, the V gene TRBV6-8, with D possibly being TRBD1 (6 bases). V was shortened by 2 bases and J by 1 base, with 8 bases between the two germline ends. Germline CDR1 and CDR2: MNHGY and SAAAGT. The CDR3 sequence is 15 residues long. The CDR3: CASSYMGQNTGELFF. The CDR3 DNA reads TGTGCCAGCAGTTACATGGGACAGAACACCGGGGAGCTGTTTTTT.

The chain recombines TRBV19 with TRBJ2-7; 7 bases map to TRBD2. Germline-derived CDR1 and CDR2 are LNHDA and SQIVND (reference sequence). J lost 4 bases, V lost 2 bases, and 5 bases had no gene match. The CDR3 runs to 14 residues. The chain's CDR3 is CASSIRGSSYEQYF. CDR3 DNA sequence: TGTGCCAGTAGTATACGCGGGAGTTCGTACGAGCAGTACTTC.

CDR3 loop: CASSSPLIYQETQYF. CDR3 nucleotides: TGTGCCAGCAGTTCCCCCTTAATATACCAAGAGACCCAGTACTTC. The chain links TRBV28 to TRBJ2-5; no firm D call. CDR1 and CDR2 (germline): MDHEN, SYDVKM. V shed 4 bases and J shed 0 bases, with 12 bases lying between them. The CDR3 extends over 15 amino acids. The variable domain in full, completed from reference TRBV28 and TRBJ2-5, reads DVKVTQSSRYLVKRTGEKVFLECVQDMDHENMFWYRQDPGLGLRLIYFSYDVKMKEKGDIPEGYSVSREKKERFSLILESASTNQTSMYLCASSSPLIYQETQYFGPGTRLLVL.

This clone was recorded at least ten times. The chain uses TRBV7-2 and TRBJ1-2; no clear D. Trimming removed 5 bases at V and 8 bases at J, with 15 bases between. The CDR3 is 13 residues long. Per the germline V gene, CDR1 is SGHTA and CDR2 is FQGNSA. In DNA, the CDR3 is TGTGCCAGCAGCCAAGACCTGACCGGGGGCTACACCTTC. Residues: CASSQDLTGGYTF.

This rearrangement joins TRBV11-3 to TRBJ2-5; TRBD1 matches 7 bases. The CDR3 consists of 15 residues. Germline V gene data show CDR1 as SGHNT and CDR2 as YENEEA. V lost 3 bases to trimming and J lost 0 bases; unmatched junction nucleotides: 4. The CDR3 DNA follows: TGTGCCAGCAGCTTGACAGGGCTATACCAAGAGACCCAGTACTTC. Amino acid sequence: CASSLTGLYQETQYF.

Comment on this clone: The junction departs from germline at one end; a sequencing error may be responsible. The chain recombines TRBV15 with TRBJ2-2, with 10 bases identical to TRBD2. The CDR3 is 16 amino acids. Germline V lookup: CDR1 LNHNV, CDR2 YYDKDF (reference sequence). In DNA form, the CDR3 reads TGTGCCACCAGCAGAAGGGGACTAGCGAAAACCGGGGAGCTGTTTTTT. The encoded protein is CATSRRGLAKTGELFF. Full variable domain (remainder filled in from reference TRBV15 and TRBJ2-2): DAMVIQNPRYQVTQFGKPVTLSCSQTLNHNVMYWYQQKSSQAPKLLFHYYDKDFNNEADTPDNFQSRRPNTSFCFLDIRSPGLGDTAMYLCATSRRGLAKTGELFFGEGSRLTVL.